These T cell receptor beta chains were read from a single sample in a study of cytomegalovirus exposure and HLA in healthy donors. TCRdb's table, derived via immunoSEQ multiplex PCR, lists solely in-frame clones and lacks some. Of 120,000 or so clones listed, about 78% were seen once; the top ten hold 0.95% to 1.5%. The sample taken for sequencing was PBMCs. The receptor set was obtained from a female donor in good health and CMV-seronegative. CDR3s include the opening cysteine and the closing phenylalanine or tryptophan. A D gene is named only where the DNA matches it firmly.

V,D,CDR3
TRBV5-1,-,CASSLGGADEQYF
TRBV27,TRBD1,CASKWGQGSVEQYF
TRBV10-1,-,CASSLSWNTEAFF
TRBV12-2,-,CASRLDWLAGAPGKSYEQYF
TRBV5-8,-,CASSLRQAAGTFF
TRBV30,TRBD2,CAHSAGGSYNEQFF
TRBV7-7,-,CASSLTHNTEAFF
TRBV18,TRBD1,CASSPPGTANTGELFF
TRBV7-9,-,CASSLSAGADETQYF
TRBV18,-,CASSPRRQGKITNTEAFF
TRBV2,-,CASSEAGANSPLHF
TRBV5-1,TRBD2,CASSLTSGPNTGELFF
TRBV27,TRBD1,CASSSPRQGPYNEQFF
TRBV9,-,CASSVGQAGEQYF
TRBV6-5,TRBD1,CAIQGDTNNSPLHF
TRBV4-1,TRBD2,CASSQSLAGGAEQFF
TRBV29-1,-,CSEYQGSQAFF
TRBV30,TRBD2,CAWSAGTSGETQYF
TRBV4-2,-,CASSQDPGNQETQYF
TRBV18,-,CASSPTRGDDQPQHF
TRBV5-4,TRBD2,CASSLLLLAGGSYEQYF
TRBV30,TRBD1,CAYGTGEETQYF
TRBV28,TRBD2,CASSDPSSGRARNEQFF
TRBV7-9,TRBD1,CASSSFKGAKVDEQFF
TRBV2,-,CASSEEYSGNTIYF
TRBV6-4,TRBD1,CASSRRPGTGSFDSNQPQHF
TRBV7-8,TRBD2,CASSQLGGAGIYEQYF
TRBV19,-,CASSWGNEQYF
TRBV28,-,CASSWGGTNTEAFF
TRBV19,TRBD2,CATSLGTSESGELFF
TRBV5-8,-,CASSLARGTRNSPLHF
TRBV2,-,CASSELEGTEAFF
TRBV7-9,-,CASGPGTSETQYF
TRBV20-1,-,CSTAGANEAFF
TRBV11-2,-,CASSSTGPNTEAFF
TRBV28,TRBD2,CASSWREGPYTQYF
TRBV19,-,CASNTGDYYGYTF
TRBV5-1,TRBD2,CASSVGSGILYNEQFF
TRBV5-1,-,CASSLGSRETEAFF
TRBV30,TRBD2,CAWTSGRVSGELFF
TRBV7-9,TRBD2,CSSSSDTSEYEQYF
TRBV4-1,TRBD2,CASSHEPLAGGDYEQYF
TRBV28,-,CASSLHTMGRRINEKLFF